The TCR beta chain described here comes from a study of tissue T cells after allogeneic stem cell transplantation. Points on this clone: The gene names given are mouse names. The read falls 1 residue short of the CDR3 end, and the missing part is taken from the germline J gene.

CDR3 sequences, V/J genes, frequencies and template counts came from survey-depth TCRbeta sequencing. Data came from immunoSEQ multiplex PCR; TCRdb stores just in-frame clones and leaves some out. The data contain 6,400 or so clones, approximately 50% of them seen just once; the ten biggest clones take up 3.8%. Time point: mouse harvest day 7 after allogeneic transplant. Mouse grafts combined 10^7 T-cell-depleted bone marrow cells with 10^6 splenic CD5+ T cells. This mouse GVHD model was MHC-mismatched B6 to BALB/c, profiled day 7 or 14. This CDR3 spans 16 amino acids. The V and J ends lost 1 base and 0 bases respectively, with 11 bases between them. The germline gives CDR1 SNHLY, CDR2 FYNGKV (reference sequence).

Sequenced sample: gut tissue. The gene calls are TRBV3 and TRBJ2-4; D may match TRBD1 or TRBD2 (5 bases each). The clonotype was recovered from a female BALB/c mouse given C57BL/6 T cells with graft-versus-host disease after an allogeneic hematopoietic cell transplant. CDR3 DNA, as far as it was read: TGTGCCAGCAGCTTAGGGGGGAGGGCTAGTCAAAACACCTTGTAC. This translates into CASSLGGRASQNTLY. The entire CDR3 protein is CASSLGGRASQNTLYF.